Included here is one TCR beta chain sequence, with context. The antigen is undetermined. Profiling relied on immunoSEQ multiplex PCR, and the TCRdb table lists in-frame clones only, not all of them. The sample has approximately 720,000 clones; approximately 79% are singletons. The entry originates in a study of shared clonotypes between healthy human individuals. The overall study: Plates per donor: three CD4 naive, three CD4 memory, two CD8 naive, one CD8 memory. Study observations and caveats: Generation of non-shared clonotypes was less probable than generation of clonotypes shared by all four donors.

Trimming took 6 bases from V and 4 from J, leaving 19 bases between them. CDR1 SNHLY and CDR2 FYNNEI come from the germline V gene. The length of the CDR3 is 15 residues. This TCR derives from a woman in her thirties in good health. The chain employs TRBV2 and TRBJ2-7; weak D call: TRBD2 (6 bases). The material sequenced was memory CD4+ T cells sorted from blood. The subset: CD45RA-negative fraction. This CDR3 is CASRVGGWGVYEQYF. The CDR3 coding sequence is TGTGCCAGCAGGGTCGGAGGCTGGGGGGTATACGAGCAGTACTTC.